The source of this T cell receptor beta chain is a study of vaccination and CD4 T cells after COVID-19. Indicated treatment: approximately 9-day PBMC culture with coronavirus spike peptide pools or control peptides (ViraFEST assay). The authors isolated CD4+ T cells by negative selection after roughly 11 days of culture. With the Oncomine TCR Beta short-read assay, DNA from cultured CD4+ T cells was sequenced. Via MiXCR, TCRdb re-called the PCR reads, giving one row per CDR3 protein. The table lists some 13,000 distinct CDR3 sequences, around 61% of them singletons. Notes on this clonotype: Antigen specificity is unknown.

Trimming removed 6 bases at V and 12 bases at J, with 12 bases between. This CDR3 contains 11 residues. Germline CDR1 reads SNHLY; CDR2 reads FYNNEI. This chain links TRBV2 with TRBJ2-1; D remains unclear. The sequence was obtained from a human donor who had recovered from COVID-19. Material: CD4+ T cells from blood, cultured in vitro, obtained before SARS-CoV-2 vaccination. The CDR3, as DNA: TGTGCCAGCAGGGAGCTCCGACTGCAGTTCTTC. Protein product: CASRELRLQFF.